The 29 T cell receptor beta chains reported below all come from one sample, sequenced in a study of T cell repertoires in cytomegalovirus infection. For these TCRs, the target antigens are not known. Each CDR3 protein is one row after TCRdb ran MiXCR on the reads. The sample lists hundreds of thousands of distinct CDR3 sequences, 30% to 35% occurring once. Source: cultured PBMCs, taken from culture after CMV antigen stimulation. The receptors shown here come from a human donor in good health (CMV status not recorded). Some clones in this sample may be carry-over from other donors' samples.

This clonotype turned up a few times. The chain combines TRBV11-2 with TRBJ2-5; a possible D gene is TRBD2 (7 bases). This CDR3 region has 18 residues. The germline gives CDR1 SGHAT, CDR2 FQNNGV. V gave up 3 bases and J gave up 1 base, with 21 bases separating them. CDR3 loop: CASSLGRRGRGPQETQYF. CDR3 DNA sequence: TGTGCCAGCAGCTTGGGGCGACGTGGGCGGGGGCCCCAAGAGACCCAGTACTTC.

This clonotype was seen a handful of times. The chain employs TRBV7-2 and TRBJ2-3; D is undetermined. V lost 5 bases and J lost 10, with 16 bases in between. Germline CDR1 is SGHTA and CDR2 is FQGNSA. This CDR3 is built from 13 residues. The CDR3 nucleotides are TGTGCCAGCAGCCTGACTGCCCCCTTGGCGCAGTATTTT. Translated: CASSLTAPLAQYF. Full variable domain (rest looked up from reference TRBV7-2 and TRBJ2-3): GAGVSQSPSNKVTEKGKDVELRCDPISGHTALYWYRQSLGQGLEFLIYFQGNSAPDKSGLPSDRFSAERTGGSVSTLTIQRTQQEDSAVYLCASSLTAPLAQYFGPGTRLTVL.

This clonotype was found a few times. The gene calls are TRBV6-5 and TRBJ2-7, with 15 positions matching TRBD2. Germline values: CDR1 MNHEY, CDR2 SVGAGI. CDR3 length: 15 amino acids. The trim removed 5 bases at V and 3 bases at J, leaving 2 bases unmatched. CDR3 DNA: TGTGCCAGCAGTAGGGGACTAGCGGGAGGCTACGAGCAGTACTTC. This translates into CASSRGLAGGYEQYF.

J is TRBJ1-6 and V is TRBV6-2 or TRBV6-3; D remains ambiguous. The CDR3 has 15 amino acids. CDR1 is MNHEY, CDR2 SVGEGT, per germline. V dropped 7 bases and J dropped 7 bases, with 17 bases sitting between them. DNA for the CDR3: TGTGCCAGCAAAAGACTTAAAGGACGGAATTCACCCCTCCACTTT. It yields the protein CASKRLKGRNSPLHF.

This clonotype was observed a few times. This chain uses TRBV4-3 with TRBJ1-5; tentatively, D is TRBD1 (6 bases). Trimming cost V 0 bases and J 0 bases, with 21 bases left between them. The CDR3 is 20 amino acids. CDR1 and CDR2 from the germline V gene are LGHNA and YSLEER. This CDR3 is CASSQEFVSGALYSNQPQHF. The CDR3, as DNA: TGCGCCAGCAGCCAAGAATTTGTGTCGGGGGCGCTATATAGCAATCAGCCCCAGCATTTT.

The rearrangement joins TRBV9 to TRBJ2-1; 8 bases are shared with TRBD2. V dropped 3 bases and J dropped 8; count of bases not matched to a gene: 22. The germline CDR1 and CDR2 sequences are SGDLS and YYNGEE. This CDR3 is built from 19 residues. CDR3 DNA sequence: TGTGCCAGCAGCGCCCAAGGTAGCGGGGACCGAAAGTACTTGGATGAGCAGTTCTTC. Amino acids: CASSAQGSGDRKYLDEQFF. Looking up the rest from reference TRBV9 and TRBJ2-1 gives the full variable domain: DSGVTQTPKHLITATGQRVTLRCSPRSGDLSVYWYQQSLDQGLQFLIQYYNGEERAKGNILERFSAQQFPDLHSELNLSSLELGDSALYFCASSAQGSGDRKYLDEQFFGPGTRLTVL.

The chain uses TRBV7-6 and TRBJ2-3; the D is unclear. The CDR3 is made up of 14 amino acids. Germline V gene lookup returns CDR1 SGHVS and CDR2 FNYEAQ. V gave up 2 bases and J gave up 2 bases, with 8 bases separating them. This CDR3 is CASSLNTYTDTQYF. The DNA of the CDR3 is TGTGCCAGCAGCTTAAACACTTACACAGATACGCAGTATTTT.

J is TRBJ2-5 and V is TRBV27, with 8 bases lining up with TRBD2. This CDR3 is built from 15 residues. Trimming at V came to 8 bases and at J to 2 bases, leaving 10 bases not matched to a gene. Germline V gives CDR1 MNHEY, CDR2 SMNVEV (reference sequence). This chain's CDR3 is CASLPVGGEQETQYF. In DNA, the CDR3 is TGTGCCAGCCTCCCTGTCGGGGGGGAACAAGAGACCCAGTACTTC.

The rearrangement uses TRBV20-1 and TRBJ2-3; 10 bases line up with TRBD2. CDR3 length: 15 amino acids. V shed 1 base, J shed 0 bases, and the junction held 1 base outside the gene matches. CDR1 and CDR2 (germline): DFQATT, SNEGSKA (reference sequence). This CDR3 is CSARASGGSTDTQYF. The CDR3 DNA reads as TGCAGTGCTAGAGCTAGCGGGGGTAGCACAGATACGCAGTATTTT.

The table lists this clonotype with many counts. CDR3 amino acids: CASSLTSTDTQYF. For the CDR3, the DNA is TGTGCCAGCAGCTTAACGAGCACAGATACGCAGTATTTT. The chain joins TRBV12-3 or TRBV12-4 to TRBJ2-3, with D unresolved. Trimming shortened V by 6 bases and J by 0 bases, and 7 bases separated the two germline ends. The CDR3 covers 13 residues.

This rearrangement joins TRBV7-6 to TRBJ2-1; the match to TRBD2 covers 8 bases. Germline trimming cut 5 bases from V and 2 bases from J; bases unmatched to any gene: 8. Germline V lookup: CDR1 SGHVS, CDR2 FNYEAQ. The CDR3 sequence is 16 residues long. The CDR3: CASSISSGLAYNEQFF. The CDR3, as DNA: TGTGCCAGCAGCATTTCTTCGGGACTAGCCTACAATGAGCAGTTCTTC.

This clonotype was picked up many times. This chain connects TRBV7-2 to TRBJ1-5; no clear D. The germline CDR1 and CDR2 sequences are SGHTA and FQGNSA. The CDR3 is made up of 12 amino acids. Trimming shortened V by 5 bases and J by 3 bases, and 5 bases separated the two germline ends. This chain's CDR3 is CASSQPNQPQHF. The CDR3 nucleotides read TGTGCCAGCAGCCAGCCCAATCAGCCCCAGCATTTT.

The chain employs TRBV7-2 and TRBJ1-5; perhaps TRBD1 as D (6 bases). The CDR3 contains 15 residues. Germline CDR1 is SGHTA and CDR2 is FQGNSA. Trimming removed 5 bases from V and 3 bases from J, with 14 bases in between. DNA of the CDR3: TGTGCCAGCAGCGCCGGGGGCCAGGCCAATCAGCCCCAGCATTTT. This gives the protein CASSAGGQANQPQHF.

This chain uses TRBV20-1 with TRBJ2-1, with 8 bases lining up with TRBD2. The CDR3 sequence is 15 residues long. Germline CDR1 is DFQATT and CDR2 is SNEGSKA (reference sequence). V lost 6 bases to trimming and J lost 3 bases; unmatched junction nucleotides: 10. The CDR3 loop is CSASRAGAIYNEQFF. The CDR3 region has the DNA TGCAGTGCCAGCCGAGCGGGAGCCATCTACAATGAGCAGTTCTTC.

The CDR3 sequence: CASSLLVPPPRGSGNTIYF. In DNA, the CDR3 is TGTGCCAGCAGCTTACTTGTCCCACCTCCGCGAGGCTCTGGAAACACCATATATTTT. V and J are TRBV11-2 and TRBJ1-3; no clear D gene. Germline V lookup: CDR1 SGHAT, CDR2 FQNNGV. Deletions cut 2 bases from V and 0 bases from J, with 20 bases between. This CDR3 has 19 residues.

CDR3 sequence reads: CASSSGGLSYNEQFF. As DNA, the CDR3 is TGTGCCAGCAGTTCCGGGGGGCTTTCATACAATGAGCAGTTCTTC. This chain connects TRBV6-8 to TRBJ2-1; D may be TRBD2 (7 bases). The germline V and J ends were trimmed by 4 bases and 4 bases, with 14 bases remaining between them. From germline, CDR1 is MNHGY and CDR2 SAAAGT. CDR3 length equals 15 residues.

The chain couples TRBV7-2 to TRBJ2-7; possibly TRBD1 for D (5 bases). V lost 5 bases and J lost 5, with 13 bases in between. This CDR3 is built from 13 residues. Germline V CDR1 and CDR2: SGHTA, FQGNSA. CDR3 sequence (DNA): TGTGCCAGCAGCAGCAGGGCCTGGGACGAGCAGTACTTC. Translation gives CASSSRAWDEQYF.

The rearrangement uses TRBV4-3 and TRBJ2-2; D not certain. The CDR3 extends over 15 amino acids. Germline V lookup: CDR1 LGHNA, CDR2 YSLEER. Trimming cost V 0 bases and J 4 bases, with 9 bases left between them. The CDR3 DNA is TGCGCCAGCAGCCAAGATCCGGGCCTCACCGGGGAGCTGTTTTTT. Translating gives CASSQDPGLTGELFF.

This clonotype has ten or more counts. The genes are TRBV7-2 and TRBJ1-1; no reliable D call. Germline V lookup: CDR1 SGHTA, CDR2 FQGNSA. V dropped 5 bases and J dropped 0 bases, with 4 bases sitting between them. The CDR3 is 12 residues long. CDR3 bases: TGTGCCAGCAGCATCATGAACACTGAAGCTTTCTTT. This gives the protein CASSIMNTEAFF.

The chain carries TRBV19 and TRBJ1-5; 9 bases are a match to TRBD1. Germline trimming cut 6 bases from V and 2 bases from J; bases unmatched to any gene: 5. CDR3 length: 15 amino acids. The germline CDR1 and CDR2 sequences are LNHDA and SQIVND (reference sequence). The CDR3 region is CASRARTGGNQPQHF. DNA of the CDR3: TGTGCCAGTAGAGCTAGGACAGGGGGCAATCAGCCCCAGCATTTT.

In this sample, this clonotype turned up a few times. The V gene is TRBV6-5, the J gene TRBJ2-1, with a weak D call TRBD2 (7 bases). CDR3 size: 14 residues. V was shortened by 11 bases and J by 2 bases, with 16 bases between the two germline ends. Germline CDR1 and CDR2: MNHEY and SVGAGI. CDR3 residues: CAAGALAAYNEQFF. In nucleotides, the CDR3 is TGTGCCGCGGGGGCTCTAGCGGCCTACAATGAGCAGTTCTTC.

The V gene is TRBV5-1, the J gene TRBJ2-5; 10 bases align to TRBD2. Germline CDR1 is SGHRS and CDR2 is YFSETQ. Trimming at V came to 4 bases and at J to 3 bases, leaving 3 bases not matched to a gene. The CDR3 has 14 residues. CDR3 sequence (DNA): TGCGCCAGCAGCCTAGCGGGAGATGAAGAGACCCAGTACTTC. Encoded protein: CASSLAGDEETQYF.

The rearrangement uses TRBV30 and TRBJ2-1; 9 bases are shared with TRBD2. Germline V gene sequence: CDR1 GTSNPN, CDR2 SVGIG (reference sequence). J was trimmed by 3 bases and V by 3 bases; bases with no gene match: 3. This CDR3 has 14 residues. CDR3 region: CAWRAGGYYNEQFF. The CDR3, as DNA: TGTGCCTGGAGGGCGGGAGGGTACTACAATGAGCAGTTCTTC.

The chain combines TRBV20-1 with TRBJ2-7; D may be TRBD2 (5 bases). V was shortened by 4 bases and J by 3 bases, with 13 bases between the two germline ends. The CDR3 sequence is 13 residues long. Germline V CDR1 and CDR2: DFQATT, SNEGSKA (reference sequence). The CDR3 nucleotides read TGCAGTGCTACTTCGACGGGGAACTACGAGCAGTACTTC. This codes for CSATSTGNYEQYF.

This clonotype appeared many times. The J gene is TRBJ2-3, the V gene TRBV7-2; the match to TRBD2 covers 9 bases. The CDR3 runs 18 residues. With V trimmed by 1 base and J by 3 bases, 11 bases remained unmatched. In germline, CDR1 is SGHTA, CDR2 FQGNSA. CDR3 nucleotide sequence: TGTGCCAGCAGCTTAGTCCTAGCGGGGTTACTTGGTACAGATACGCAGTATTTT. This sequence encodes CASSLVLAGLLGTDTQYF.

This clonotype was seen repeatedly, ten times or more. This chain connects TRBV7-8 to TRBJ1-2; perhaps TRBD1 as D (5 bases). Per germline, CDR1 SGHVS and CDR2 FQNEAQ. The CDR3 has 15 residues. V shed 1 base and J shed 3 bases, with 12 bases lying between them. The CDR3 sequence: CASSLGGARDYGYTF. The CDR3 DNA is TGTGCCAGCAGCTTAGGTGGGGCGCGGGACTATGGCTACACCTTC.

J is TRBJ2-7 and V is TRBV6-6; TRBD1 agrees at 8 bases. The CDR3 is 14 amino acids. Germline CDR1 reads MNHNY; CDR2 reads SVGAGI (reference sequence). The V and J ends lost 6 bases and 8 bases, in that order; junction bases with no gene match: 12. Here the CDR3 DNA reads TGTGCCAGCAGGAACAGGGGGACGGTTCGCAAGCAGTACTTC. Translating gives CASRNRGTVRKQYF.

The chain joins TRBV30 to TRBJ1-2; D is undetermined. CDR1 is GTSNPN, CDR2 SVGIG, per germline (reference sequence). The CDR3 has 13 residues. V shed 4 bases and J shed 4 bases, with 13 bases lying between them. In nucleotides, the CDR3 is TGTGCCTGGAATTCGGGCAGCTTCTATGGCTACACCTTC. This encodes CAWNSGSFYGYTF. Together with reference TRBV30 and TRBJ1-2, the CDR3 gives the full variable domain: SQTIHQWPATLVQPVGSPLSLECTVEGTSNPNLYWYRQAAGRGLQLLFYSVGIGQISSEVPQNLSASRPQDRQFILSSKKLLLSDSGFYLCAWNSGSFYGYTFGSGTRLTVV.

The CDR3 region is CASSVQGGRGTEAFF. DNA for the CDR3: TGTGCCAGTAGTGTCCAGGGGGGTAGGGGCACTGAAGCTTTCTTT. This chain connects TRBV19 to TRBJ1-1; TRBD1 matches at 7 bases. The CDR3 consists of 15 residues. J lost 4 bases, V lost 5 bases, and 10 bases had no gene match. CDR1 is LNHDA, CDR2 SQIVND, per germline (reference sequence).